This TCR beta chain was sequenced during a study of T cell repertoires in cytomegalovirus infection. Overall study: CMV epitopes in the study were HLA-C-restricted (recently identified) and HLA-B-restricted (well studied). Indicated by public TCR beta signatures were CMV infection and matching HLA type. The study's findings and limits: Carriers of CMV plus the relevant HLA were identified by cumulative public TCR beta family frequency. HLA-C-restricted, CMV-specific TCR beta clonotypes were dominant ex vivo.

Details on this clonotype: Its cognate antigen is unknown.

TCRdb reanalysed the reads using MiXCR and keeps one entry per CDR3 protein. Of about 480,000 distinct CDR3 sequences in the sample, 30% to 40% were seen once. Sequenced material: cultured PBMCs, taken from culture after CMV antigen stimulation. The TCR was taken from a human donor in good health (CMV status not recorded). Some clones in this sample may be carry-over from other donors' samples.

As DNA, the CDR3 is TGTGCCAGCAGTTTAAGGAGAACCCCCTACAATGAGCAGTTCTTC. Its protein is CASSLRRTPYNEQFF. This chain joins TRBV12-3 or TRBV12-4 and TRBJ2-1; D unclear. Trimming stripped 2 bases from V and 2 bases from J, with 10 bases between. The CDR3 length is 15 residues.